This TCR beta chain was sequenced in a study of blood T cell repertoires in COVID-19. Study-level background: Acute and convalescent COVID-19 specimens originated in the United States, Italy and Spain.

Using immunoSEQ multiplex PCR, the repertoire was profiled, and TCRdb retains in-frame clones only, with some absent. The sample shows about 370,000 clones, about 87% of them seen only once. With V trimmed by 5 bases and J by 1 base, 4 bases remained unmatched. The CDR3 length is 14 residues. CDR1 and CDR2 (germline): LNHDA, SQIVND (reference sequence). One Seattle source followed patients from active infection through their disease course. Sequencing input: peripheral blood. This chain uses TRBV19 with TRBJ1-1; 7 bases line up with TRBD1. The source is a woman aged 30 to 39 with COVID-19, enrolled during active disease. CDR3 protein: CASSRQGENTEAFF. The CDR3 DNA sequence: TGTGCCAGTAGTCGACAGGGAGAGAACACTGAAGCTTTCTTT. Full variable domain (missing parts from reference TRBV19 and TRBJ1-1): DGGITQSPKYLFRKEGQNVTLSCEQNLNHDAMYWYRQDPGQGLRLIYYSQIVNDFQKGDIAEGYSVSREKKESFPLTVTSAQKNPTAFYLCASSRQGENTEAFFGQGTRLTVV.